The 25 T cell receptor beta chains below were found in one sample sequenced in a study of monozygotic twins with inflammatory bowel disease. TCRdb reprocessed the 5' RACE reads; each CDR3 protein has one entry and no DNA is given. Its table lists roughly 330,000 distinct CDR3 sequences. The sequenced material came from blood. These receptors originate from a human donor with ulcerative colitis or Crohn's disease, or a healthy co-twin of an affected twin (not recorded which).

The chain recombines TRBV12-3 or TRBV12-4 with TRBJ2-2; the TCRdb D gene call, TRBD1, has no DNA to confirm it. The CDR3 is 13 amino acids. CDR3 amino acids: CASSSPVAGELFF.

The chain joins TRBV27 to TRBJ1-2; TCRdb reports TRBD1, a call that lacks DNA to check it against. Germline CDR1 is MNHEY and CDR2 is SMNVEV (reference sequence). The CDR3 totals 15 residues. CDR3 sequence reads: CASREKEGFGYGYTF.

The genes are TRBV20-1 and TRBJ2-3; lacking DNA, the TRBD2 call made by TCRdb goes unchecked. The CDR3 loop spans 16 amino acids. CDR1 and CDR2 (germline): DFQATT, SNEGSKA (reference sequence). CDR3 in amino acids: CSARGRGGVGTDTQYF.

This chain connects TRBV5-1 to TRBJ2-1; the TRBD2 assignment by TCRdb is unverifiable without DNA. The CDR3 runs to 18 residues. Germline V CDR1 and CDR2: SGHRS, YFSETQ. This CDR3 is CASSEGGSTLRGRNEQFF.

This chain connects TRBV19 to TRBJ1-1; TCRdb selects TRBD1, and the lack of DNA leaves this call unchecked. In germline, CDR1 is LNHDA, CDR2 SQIVND (reference sequence). CDR3 length equals 15 residues. CDR3 amino acids: CASTREWSMNTEAFF.

The chain carries TRBV20-1 and TRBJ1-5. Germline CDR1 DFQATT, CDR2 SNEGSKA (reference sequence). The CDR3 consists of 15 residues. The CDR3 reads CSARDPTGSHQPQHF.

The V gene is TRBV3-1, the J gene TRBJ1-3. Germline lookup yields CDR1 LGHDT and CDR2 YNNKEL (reference sequence). CDR3 length equals 14 residues. CDR3 loop: CASSPTYTGNTIYF.

The chain is built from TRBV5-1 and TRBJ1-3. The length of the CDR3 is 19 residues. Germline V gene data show CDR1 as SGHRS and CDR2 as YFSETQ. The CDR3 sequence is CASSLGSRGQTPSGNTIYF.

This chain connects TRBV2 to TRBJ2-5. The CDR3 extends over 12 amino acids. CDR1 is SNHLY, CDR2 FYNNEI, per germline. CDR3 protein: CASSDNQETQYF. The entire variable domain, with the rest obtained from reference TRBV2 and TRBJ2-5, is as follows: EPEVTQTPSHQVTQMGQEVILRCVPISNHLYFYWYRQILGQKVEFLVSFYNNEISEKSEIFDDQFSVERPDGSNFTLKIRSTKLEDSAMYFCASSDNQETQYFGPGTRLLVL.

The V call is TRBV7-2, the J call TRBJ2-7; TCRdb gives TRBD2 as the D gene, but with no DNA this cannot be confirmed. Germline V CDR1 and CDR2: SGHTA, FQGNSA. The CDR3 is 15 amino acids. This CDR3 is CASSLAAGLGYEQYF.

This rearrangement joins TRBV28 to TRBJ2-7; TCRdb's assignment of TRBD2 cannot be checked, as there is no DNA. The CDR3 sequence is 14 residues long. Germline V gives CDR1 MDHEN, CDR2 SYDVKM. The CDR3 region is CASRAGLQHYEQYF.

The chain has TRBV20-1 and TRBJ2-3. The germline V gene encodes CDR1 DFQATT and CDR2 SNEGSKA (reference sequence). This CDR3 has 11 residues. CDR3 sequence: CSASSRDTQYF.

This sequence joins TRBV29-1 and TRBJ2-7. The CDR3 totals 14 residues. Germline lookup yields CDR1 SQVTM and CDR2 ANQGSEA. The CDR3 is CSVEVTGNSYEQYF.

This rearrangement joins TRBV6-5 to TRBJ2-2; lacking DNA, the TRBD2 call made by TCRdb goes unchecked. Per the germline V gene, CDR1 is MNHEY and CDR2 is SVGAGI. The CDR3 consists of 16 residues. The CDR3 loop reads CASSYGGSSGIGELFF.

The CDR3 is CASSHLLDSSTDTQYF. The chain combines TRBV5-1 with TRBJ2-3; with no DNA, the TCRdb D assignment of TRBD2 cannot be verified. This CDR3 is 16 amino acids long. Germline V lookup: CDR1 SGHRS, CDR2 YFSETQ.

This chain joins TRBV30 and TRBJ1-1; the TCRdb call, TRBD1, lacks DNA for checking. The CDR3 runs to 15 residues. CDR1 and CDR2 (germline): GTSNPN, SVGIG (reference sequence). CDR3 sequence reads: CAWSVRPGGGTEAFF.

The rearrangement links TRBV25-1 to TRBJ1-4. CDR1 is MGHDK and CDR2 is SYGVNS in the germline V gene. This CDR3 contains 12 residues. CDR3 residues: CASSDFGEKLFF.

The chain is built from TRBV7-8 and TRBJ2-2; TCRdb picks TRBD1, but there is no DNA to check that call. Germline-derived CDR1 and CDR2 are SGHVS and FQNEAQ. The length of the CDR3 is 14 residues. The CDR3 region is CASRDRENTGELFF.

CDR3 region: CASSRAGTRRYNEQFF. V is TRBV6-2 or TRBV6-3 and J is TRBJ2-1; the D call of TRBD2 rests on TCRdb alone, since no DNA is present to check it. Looked up from germline, CDR1 is MNHEY and CDR2 is SVGEGT. CDR3 size: 16 residues.

The chain has TRBV9 and TRBJ2-1. CDR1 is SGDLS, CDR2 YYNGEE, per germline. The CDR3 totals 14 residues. CDR3 loop: CASSLTVLDNEQFF.

CDR3 protein: CASSQGGNSRLTDTQYF. This sequence joins TRBV4-1 and TRBJ2-3. Germline CDR1 and CDR2: MGHRA and YSYEKL. CDR3 length: 17 residues.

The V gene is TRBV4-3, the J gene TRBJ1-4; TCRdb picks TRBD1, but there is no DNA to check that call. Germline-derived CDR1 and CDR2 are LGHNA and YSLEER. This CDR3 comprises 16 residues. The CDR3 here is CASSQDSRAGGLKLFF.

V and J are TRBV28 and TRBJ1-1. There are 14 residues in the CDR3. Germline values: CDR1 MDHEN, CDR2 SYDVKM. CDR3 loop: CASSTPAGNTEAFF.

The chain carries TRBV3-1 and TRBJ1-1. The CDR3 extends over 13 amino acids. The V gene's germline CDR1 is LGHDT and CDR2 YNNKEL (reference sequence). CDR3 amino acids: CASSHRTHTEAFF.

The gene calls are TRBV19 and TRBJ2-2; TCRdb names TRBD1, which stays unverified in the absence of DNA. CDR3 length equals 17 residues. Germline-derived CDR1 and CDR2 are LNHDA and SQIVND (reference sequence). This CDR3 is CASSIRTGGGRTGELFF.